Below, 30 T cell receptor beta chains from the same sample are listed, as sequenced in a study of CD8+CD57+ T cells in acquired aplastic anemia. TCR beta VDJ and CDR3 profiles were obtained from a genomic DNA template. TCRdb ran MiXCR on the reads and lists one entry per CDR3 protein. This table has around 430,000 distinct CDR3 sequences, approximately 33% appearing once. Only patients with CD8+CD57+ cell expansion on flow cytometry were chosen for sequencing. The material sequenced was sorted CD4+, CD8+, or CD8+CD57+ T cells (not recorded which) from PBMCs. These receptors came from a human donor with aplastic anemia.

Regarding this clonotype: This clone may be a read error of a much larger clone one base away. The V gene is TRBV14, the J gene TRBJ1-2; no clear D gene. The CDR3 is made up of 16 amino acids. CDR1 and CDR2 from the germline V gene are SGHDN and FVKESK. V lost 4 bases, J lost 4 bases, and 19 bases lay in between. CDR3 nucleotides: TGTGCCAGCAGCCGAGATTGGATAGGGAACTCCTATGGCTACACCTTC. As protein: CASSRDWIGNSYGYTF.

This clonotype was detected only once. J is TRBJ1-2 and V is TRBV24-1, with 11 positions matching TRBD1. CDR1 and CDR2 (germline): KGHDR, SFDVKD. Losses at the gene ends were 7 bases for V and 1 base for J; bases not matched to a gene: 7. CDR3 length equals 16 residues. This CDR3 is CATSGTGGDFNYGYTF. The CDR3 DNA reads TGTGCCACCAGCGGGACAGGGGGGGACTTTAACTATGGCTACACCTTC.

V and J are TRBV16 and TRBJ1-1; 10 bases line up with TRBD1. The J segment lost 8 bases and the V segment lost 0 bases, leaving 6 bases of the junction unmatched. Germline CDR1 is KGHSY and CDR2 is FQNENV. The CDR3 extends over 15 amino acids. CDR3: CASSQSPGQGTEAFF. The CDR3 DNA reads as TGTGCCAGCAGCCAATCGCCGGGACAGGGGACAGAAGCTTTCTTT. The full variable domain, its missing parts supplied by reference TRBV16 and TRBJ1-1, is GEEVAQTPKHLVRGEGQKAKLYCAPIKGHSYVFWYQQVLKNEFKFLISFQNENVFDETGMPKERFSAKCLPNSPCSLEIQATKLEDSAVYFCASSQSPGQGTEAFFGQGTRLTVV.

The chain is built from TRBV20-1 and TRBJ1-1; D remains unclear. In germline, CDR1 is DFQATT, CDR2 SNEGSKA (reference sequence). Trimming took 1 base from V and 3 from J, leaving 12 bases between them. CDR3 length equals 14 residues. The CDR3 sequence: CSARVSGRDTEAFF. The CDR3 nucleotides read TGCAGTGCTAGAGTATCGGGTCGCGACACTGAAGCTTTCTTT.

Ten or more counts support this clonotype. This rearrangement joins TRBV29-1 to TRBJ1-1; 7 nucleotides align to TRBD1. Germline V lookup: CDR1 SQVTM, CDR2 ANQGSEA. The V and J ends lost 4 bases and 1 base, in that order; junction bases with no gene match: 3. The CDR3 spans 13 residues. The CDR3 region has the DNA TGCAGCGTTGGAGGGGACAGGAACACTGAAGCTTTCTTT. Amino acids: CSVGGDRNTEAFF.

This clonotype was recorded many times. The CDR3 reads CASGNTIYF. CDR3 coding DNA: TGTGCCAGTGGAAACACCATATATTTT. The chain joins TRBV10-3 to TRBJ1-3; D not certain. V gave up 10 bases and J gave up 3 bases, with 1 base separating them. CDR1 is ENHRY, CDR2 SYGVKD, per germline. The CDR3 runs 9 residues.

The chain uses TRBV19 and TRBJ1-2, with 9 bases aligning to TRBD1. The CDR3 totals 18 residues. V lost 7 bases and J lost 0; bases outside the gene matches: 15. Germline CDR1 and CDR2: LNHDA and SQIVND (reference sequence). DNA of the CDR3: TGTGCCAGTATTCCCATCGCTGGACAGGGGACTACTAACTATGGCTACACCTTC. Translating gives CASIPIAGQGTTNYGYTF. Based on the CDR3 plus reference TRBV19 and TRBJ1-2, the full variable domain is DGGITQSPKYLFRKEGQNVTLSCEQNLNHDAMYWYRQDPGQGLRLIYYSQIVNDFQKGDIAEGYSVSREKKESFPLTVTSAQKNPTAFYLCASIPIAGQGTTNYGYTFGSGTRLTVV.

This clonotype was observed a few times. V gene TRBV20-1 combines with J gene TRBJ2-1; D is unclear. Deletions cut 7 bases from V and 0 bases from J, with 13 bases between. Germline V gene sequence: CDR1 DFQATT, CDR2 SNEGSKA (reference sequence). This CDR3 is built from 14 residues. The CDR3 sequence is CSGLKDPSYNEQFF. The CDR3 coding sequence is TGCAGTGGTCTCAAGGACCCCTCCTACAATGAGCAGTTCTTC.

The chain couples TRBV29-1 to TRBJ2-7; TRBD2 is a possible D gene (5 bases). Germline assignment: CDR1 SQVTM and CDR2 ANQGSEA. CDR3 length: 12 residues. Between the trimmed V and J ends, which lost 6 bases and 2 bases, there was a span of 11 bases. CDR3 DNA: TGCAGCGTGAGGGAGCAGGCCTACGAGCAGTACTTC. Its translation: CSVREQAYEQYF.

The CDR3 DNA sequence: TGTGCCAGCAGCCCCGGGACAGGGGTTCCTGGCTACACCTTC. Its translation is CASSPGTGVPGYTF. The rearrangement joins TRBV5-5 to TRBJ1-2; TRBD1 matches at 10 bases. This CDR3 region has 14 residues. V lost 4 bases to trimming and J lost 7 bases; unmatched junction nucleotides: 7. Germline V gives CDR1 SGHKS, CDR2 YYEKEE (reference sequence).

The rearrangement uses TRBV4-2 and TRBJ1-2; D possibly corresponds to TRBD1 (6 bases). V was clipped by 0 bases and J by 8 bases, with 19 bases between them. Germline V gene data show CDR1 as LGHNA and CDR2 as YNFKEQ. The CDR3 loop spans 16 amino acids. DNA of the CDR3: TGTGCCAGCAGCCAAGAAGGGGGACGGAACACTTTGGGCTACACCTTC. Protein sequence: CASSQEGGRNTLGYTF.

This clonotype was detected many times. V is TRBV29-1 and J is TRBJ2-5, with a tentative D call TRBD2 (6 bases). Germline CDR1 and CDR2: SQVTM and ANQGSEA. The CDR3 has 17 amino acids. V gave up 3 bases and J gave up 2 bases, with 22 bases separating them. The DNA of the CDR3 is TGCAGCGTTGACCAGCACCACGGCGTGGAGGGGCAAGAGACCCAGTACTTC. It yields the protein CSVDQHHGVEGQETQYF.

This clonotype came up many times. This rearrangement joins TRBV2 to TRBJ2-5; TRBD1 matches 10 bases. CDR3 length: 14 residues. The V segment lost 4 bases and the J segment 5 bases; nucleotides outside the gene matches: 4. Germline assignment: CDR1 SNHLY and CDR2 FYNNEI. The chain's CDR3 is CASSGDRGTETQYF. The CDR3 DNA reads TGTGCCAGCAGTGGGGACAGGGGTACGGAGACCCAGTACTTC. Using reference TRBV2 and TRBJ2-5 for the parts outside the CDR3, the full variable domain is EPEVTQTPSHQVTQMGQEVILRCVPISNHLYFYWYRQILGQKVEFLVSFYNNEISEKSEIFDDQFSVERPDGSNFTLKIRSTKLEDSAMYFCASSGDRGTETQYFGPGTRLLVL.

There are a few counts of this clonotype. The chain uses TRBV7-2 and TRBJ2-7; D perhaps matches TRBD1 (6 bases). Germline V CDR1 and CDR2: SGHTA, FQGNSA. The V end lost 4 bases, the J end lost 2 bases, and 15 bases lay between the germline ends. The CDR3 spans 15 residues. CDR3 in DNA: TGTGCCAGCAGCTCGAAGACAGGACTGACCTACGAGCAGTACTTC. It codes for CASSSKTGLTYEQYF.

This clonotype was found a few times. The V gene is TRBV30, the J gene TRBJ1-2, with D unclear. The CDR3 runs to 15 residues. V lost 0 bases to trimming and J lost 0 bases, with 11 bases between them. Per germline, CDR1 GTSNPN and CDR2 SVGIG (reference sequence). CDR3 sequence reads: CAWSVFTVANYGYTF. CDR3 coding DNA: TGTGCCTGGAGTGTATTTACCGTAGCTAACTATGGCTACACCTTC.

The chain recombines TRBV2 with TRBJ2-5; D gene ambiguous. CDR1 and CDR2 (germline): SNHLY, FYNNEI. Deletions cut 6 bases from V and 7 bases from J, with 9 bases between. The CDR3 length is 11 residues. CDR3: CASRFLRTQYF. As DNA, the CDR3 is TGTGCCAGCAGATTCCTGAGGACCCAGTACTTC. The full variable domain, rest sourced from reference TRBV2 and TRBJ2-5, is EPEVTQTPSHQVTQMGQEVILRCVPISNHLYFYWYRQILGQKVEFLVSFYNNEISEKSEIFDDQFSVERPDGSNFTLKIRSTKLEDSAMYFCASRFLRTQYFGPGTRLLVL.

The rearrangement uses TRBV3-1 and TRBJ1-1; no definite D call. Germline CDR1 reads LGHDT; CDR2 reads YNNKEL (reference sequence). The V end lost 4 bases, the J end lost 0 bases, and 15 bases lay between the germline ends. This CDR3 spans 16 amino acids. The CDR3 here is CASSPDLALLNTEAFF. The CDR3 bases are TGTGCCAGCAGCCCGGACTTGGCCCTACTGAACACTGAAGCTTTCTTT.

The count of this clonotype is one. Germline and junction disagree at one end, which may indicate a read error. The rearrangement links TRBV6-5 to TRBJ1-1; D is unclear. The length of the CDR3 is 14 residues. Germline V lookup: CDR1 MNHEY, CDR2 SVGAGI. CDR3 DNA: TGTGCCAGCAGTTACCTTGGAAGTAATACTGAGGCTTTCTTT. Protein sequence: CASSYLGSNTEAFF.

This clonotype showed up many times. The V call is TRBV10-3, the J call TRBJ2-7, with D tentatively TRBD1 or TRBD2 (5 bases each). This CDR3 is 13 amino acids long. Germline CDR1 is ENHRY and CDR2 is SYGVKD. V lost 6 bases and J 4 bases, leaving 13 bases between the germline ends. As DNA, the CDR3 is TGTGCCATCAGCTCCCGGGACGGATACGAGCAGTACTTC. Encoded protein: CAISSRDGYEQYF.

This clonotype was detected ten times or more. The V gene is TRBV7-6, the J gene TRBJ2-1; maybe TRBD2 (5 bases). The germline V gene encodes CDR1 SGHVS and CDR2 FNYEAQ. V was clipped by 5 bases and J by 10 bases, with 12 bases between them. The CDR3 totals 12 residues. CDR3 DNA sequence: TGTGCCAGCAGCGTACTCCCGGGGGAGCAGTTCTTC. It codes for CASSVLPGEQFF. Full variable domain (missing parts from reference TRBV7-6 and TRBJ2-1): GAGVSQSPRYKVTKRGQDVALRCDPISGHVSLYWYRQALGQGPEFLTYFNYEAQQDKSGLPNDRFSAERPEGSISTLTIQRTEQRDSAMYRCASSVLPGEQFFGPGTRLTVL.

The chain combines TRBV7-3 with TRBJ1-1, with 7 bases identical to TRBD1. The CDR3 runs 16 residues. V was pared by 6 bases and J by 3 bases, with 13 bases of the junction left unmatched. Germline CDR1 reads SGHTA; CDR2 reads FQGTGA. The CDR3 DNA sequence: TGTGCCAGCAGTCCACAGGGGTCGGGTAAATACACTGAAGCTTTCTTT. This encodes CASSPQGSGKYTEAFF.

The rearrangement joins TRBV30 to TRBJ2-1; 7 positions agree with TRBD2. Per the germline V gene, CDR1 is GTSNPN and CDR2 is SVGIG (reference sequence). CDR3 length: 15 amino acids. V lost 1 base and J lost 4; bases outside the gene matches: 7. This chain's CDR3 is CAWSGGGSWYNEQFF. In nucleotides, the CDR3 is TGTGCCTGGAGTGGGGGCGGGAGCTGGTACAATGAGCAGTTCTTC.

The chain uses TRBV15 and TRBJ2-3; D gene ambiguous. Germline assignment: CDR1 LNHNV and CDR2 YYDKDF (reference sequence). The V end was cut by 0 bases, the J end by 3 bases, with 7 bases between. The CDR3 length is 14 residues. The DNA of the CDR3 is TGTGCCACCAGCAGAGATAAGGCGACAGATACGCAGTATTTT. Protein: CATSRDKATDTQYF. The complete variable domain, with remaining parts taken from reference TRBV15 and TRBJ2-3, reads DAMVIQNPRYQVTQFGKPVTLSCSQTLNHNVMYWYQQKSSQAPKLLFHYYDKDFNNEADTPDNFQSRRPNTSFCFLDIRSPGLGDTAMYLCATSRDKATDTQYFGPGTRLTVL.

This clonotype showed up many times. V is TRBV20-1 and J is TRBJ2-7; TRBD2 matches at 12 bases. CDR1 is DFQATT, CDR2 SNEGSKA, per germline (reference sequence). The CDR3 covers 14 residues. The trim removed 3 bases at V and 7 bases at J, leaving 7 bases unmatched. This CDR3 reads CSASRLAGVGEQYF. CDR3 sequence (DNA): TGCAGTGCTAGCCGACTAGCGGGAGTAGGTGAGCAGTACTTC.

The rearrangement uses TRBV5-1 and TRBJ2-1, with D perhaps given as TRBD1 or TRBD2 (6 bases each). Trimming pared 4 bases from V and 8 bases from J, leaving 10 bases between. Germline loops: CDR1 SGHRS, CDR2 YFSETQ. The CDR3 totals 12 residues. DNA of the CDR3: TGCGCCAGCAGCCGGGGGCGGGATGAGCAGTTCTTC. Its translation: CASSRGRDEQFF.

This clonotype was picked up many times. The DNA for the CDR3 is TGTGCCAGCAGTTTAGCTGGGGGGGGCGCATCACCCCTCCACTTT. It yields the protein CASSLAGGGASPLHF. The chain joins TRBV12-3 or TRBV12-4 to TRBJ1-6; D possibly corresponds to TRBD1 (6 bases). The length of the CDR3 is 15 residues. Trimming took off 0 bases at V and 10 bases at J, with 13 bases between the two ends.

The sample holds many counts of this clonotype. The chain employs TRBV19 and TRBJ1-1; D may be TRBD1 (5 bases). The CDR3 contains 12 residues. V was clipped by 8 bases and J by 5 bases, with 12 bases between them. The germline CDR1 and CDR2 sequences are LNHDA and SQIVND (reference sequence). The CDR3 bases are TGTGCCAGTTTTCAGGGAAGGACTGAAGCTTTCTTT. Protein: CASFQGRTEAFF.

This clonotype was detected only once. This rearrangement joins TRBV7-2 to TRBJ1-4, with unresolved D. The germline gives CDR1 SGHTA, CDR2 FQGNSA. The CDR3 loop spans 13 amino acids. With 3 bases removed from V and 8 bases from J, the gap between germline ends came to 10 bases. The CDR3 region is CASSFRPGEKLFF. The CDR3 DNA reads as TGTGCCAGCAGCTTTAGACCGGGGGAAAAACTGTTTTTT.

This clonotype was seen many times. The CDR3 here is CSARGGTGGYGYTF. Written as DNA, the CDR3 is TGCAGTGCTAGAGGGGGGACAGGGGGCTATGGCTACACCTTC. The J gene is TRBJ1-2, the V gene TRBV20-1, with 11 bases fitting TRBD1. The V and J ends lost 1 base and 4 bases, in that order; junction bases with no gene match: 2. CDR3 size: 14 residues. The germline V gene has CDR1 DFQATT and CDR2 SNEGSKA (reference sequence).

This clonotype has a count of ten or more. The gene calls are TRBV29-1 and TRBJ1-2; D is unresolved. Germline assignment: CDR1 SQVTM and CDR2 ANQGSEA. CDR3 length: 14 amino acids. Trimming took off 5 bases at V and 0 bases at J, with 13 bases between the two ends. CDR3 DNA sequence: TGCAGCGTTTTTGAACAGAATTCTAACTATGGCTACACCTTC. Its translation: CSVFEQNSNYGYTF.